One and the same sample provided the 25 T cell receptor beta chains below, sequenced in a study of molecular identifiers for immune sequencing clone quantification. Each CDR3 protein is one row after TCRdb ran MiXCR on the PCR reads. This table holds nearly 650,000 distinct CDR3 sequences, 25% found once. The specimen sequenced was naive CD8+ T cells from blood, with Jurkat cell RNA spiked in. Regarding subset: FACS-sorted CD8+CD4-CCR7+CD45RA+ naive T cells. Receptor source: a human donor in good health. Some libraries in this study had Jurkat cell RNA spiked in.

J is TRBJ2-1 and V is TRBV7-9; D may correspond to TRBD1 or TRBD2 (5 bases each). CDR3 length: 17 residues. Germline CDR1 SEHNR, CDR2 FQNEAQ (reference sequence). Trimming pared 5 bases from V and 4 bases from J, leaving 21 bases between. The CDR3 coding sequence is TGTGCCAGCAGCGCTACGACAGCCCTCGAGGGGTACAATGAGCAGTTCTTC. It codes for CASSATTALEGYNEQFF.

The V and J genes are TRBV7-2 and TRBJ2-7; perhaps D is TRBD1 or TRBD2 (5 bases each). Deletions cut 2 bases from V and 7 bases from J, with 12 bases between. In germline, CDR1 is SGHTA, CDR2 FQGNSA. This CDR3 spans 13 amino acids. CDR3 sequence reads: CASSLPGAREQYF. The CDR3 nucleotides are TGTGCCAGCAGCTTACCCGGGGCGCGGGAGCAGTACTTC.

This clonotype was counted ten times or more. This sequence joins TRBV7-3 and TRBJ2-3; TRBD2 matches 8 bases. The CDR3 is 15 amino acids. Germline V CDR1 and CDR2: SGHTA, FQGTGA. V lost 4 bases and J lost 1; bases outside the gene matches: 4. In nucleotides, the CDR3 is TGTGCCAGCAGCTCCACAGCGGGAGGCACAGATACGCAGTATTTT. Amino acids: CASSSTAGGTDTQYF.

The rearrangement uses TRBV19 and TRBJ2-3, with 9 bases aligning to TRBD2. The CDR3 loop spans 17 amino acids. J was trimmed by 0 bases and V by 1 base; bases with no gene match: 5. The germline V gene has CDR1 LNHDA and CDR2 SQIVND (reference sequence). The CDR3, as DNA: TGTGCCAGTAGTATAGGTGTAGCGGGAGTCAGCACAGATACGCAGTATTTT. It translates to CASSIGVAGVSTDTQYF. The whole variable domain, filled in from reference TRBV19 and TRBJ2-3, reads DGGITQSPKYLFRKEGQNVTLSCEQNLNHDAMYWYRQDPGQGLRLIYYSQIVNDFQKGDIAEGYSVSREKKESFPLTVTSAQKNPTAFYLCASSIGVAGVSTDTQYFGPGTRLTVL.

This clonotype was counted ten times or more. The rearrangement links TRBV28 to TRBJ1-4; D ambiguous. Per germline, CDR1 MDHEN and CDR2 SYDVKM. Trimming stripped 11 bases from V and 0 bases from J, with 16 bases between. The CDR3 has 15 amino acids. This CDR3 reads CASSDPYATNEKLFF. DNA for the CDR3: TGTGCCTCCTCTGATCCCTACGCAACTAATGAAAAACTGTTTTTT. The full variable domain, its missing parts supplied by reference TRBV28 and TRBJ1-4, is DVKVTQSSRYLVKRTGEKVFLECVQDMDHENMFWYRQDPGLGLRLIYFSYDVKMKEKGDIPEGYSVSREKKERFSLILESASTNQTSMYLCASSDPYATNEKLFFGSGTQLSVL.

The rearrangement uses TRBV7-6 and TRBJ2-3; TRBD2 is a possible D gene (5 bases). The V gene's germline CDR1 is SGHVS and CDR2 FNYEAQ. The V gene lost 5 bases and the J gene lost 0 bases, with 18 bases spanning the gap. The CDR3 contains 17 residues. CDR3 nucleotides: TGTGCCAGCAGCAGCAACGAGGGCTCCAGTAGCACAGATACGCAGTATTTT. Amino acids: CASSSNEGSSSTDTQYF.

This clonotype was seen at least ten times. This sequence joins TRBV27 and TRBJ1-2; D unclear. This CDR3 comprises 13 residues. The germline V gene has CDR1 MNHEY and CDR2 SMNVEV (reference sequence). V lost 1 base, J lost 2 bases, and 5 bases lay in between. As DNA, the CDR3 is TGTGCCAGCAGTTTATACTTGAACTATGGCTACACCTTC. It codes for CASSLYLNYGYTF.

J is TRBJ2-7 and V is TRBV11-2; D is unresolved. Trimming cost V 1 base and J 2 bases, with 9 bases left between them. This CDR3 is 14 amino acids long. Germline V CDR1 and CDR2: SGHAT, FQNNGV. The CDR3 DNA reads as TGTGCCAGCAGCTTAGCCCCGTCGGCCTACGAGCAGTACTTC. It yields the protein CASSLAPSAYEQYF.

This clonotype came up a few times. CDR3: CASSFDPSVQFF. CDR3 in DNA: TGTGCCAGCAGCTTTGACCCTTCGGTGCAGTTCTTC. This chain uses TRBV5-6 with TRBJ2-1; D not resolved. Germline CDR1 SGHDT, CDR2 YYEEEE. The germline V and J ends were trimmed by 2 bases and 12 bases, with 12 bases remaining between them. The length of the CDR3 is 12 residues.

This clonotype was detected ten times or more. The chain uses TRBV2 and TRBJ2-3; 10 bases fit TRBD2. The CDR3 loop spans 16 amino acids. CDR1 is SNHLY and CDR2 is FYNNEI in the germline V gene. J lost 3 bases, V lost 4 bases, and 7 bases had no gene match. The CDR3 is CASSVDSGGFTDTQYF. In DNA, the CDR3 is TGTGCCAGCAGTGTTGATAGCGGGGGGTTTACAGATACGCAGTATTTT.

About this clonotype itself: A much larger clone lies one base from this, so it may be a read error. In this CDR3 the conserved last residue, phenylalanine or tryptophan, is missing, so a read error is likely. The genes are TRBV6-6 and TRBJ2-7; perhaps TRBD1 as D (6 bases). The CDR3 totals 15 residues. Germline-derived CDR1 and CDR2 are MNHNY and SVGAGI (reference sequence). Deletions cut 4 bases from V and 5 bases from J, with 18 bases between. DNA of the CDR3: TGTGCCAGCAGTTCACCCGATTCAACAGGGAACGAGCAGTACCTC. It encodes CASSSPDSTGNEQYL.

This clonotype was seen a few times. This sequence joins TRBV5-1 and TRBJ2-7; perhaps D is TRBD1 or TRBD2 (5 bases each). This CDR3 comprises 13 residues. V lost 5 bases, J lost 2 bases, and 11 bases lay in between. CDR1 SGHRS and CDR2 YFSETQ come from the germline V gene. For the CDR3, the DNA is TGCGCCAGCAGTCATGAGGGGACCTACGAGCAGTACTTC. As protein: CASSHEGTYEQYF.

Concerning this clonotype itself: A much larger clone differs by one base, so this may be a read error. The chain employs TRBV27 and TRBJ1-1; no clear D. Per germline, CDR1 MNHEY and CDR2 SMNVEV (reference sequence). The V end lost 8 bases, the J end lost 5 bases, and 12 bases lay between the germline ends. This CDR3 is 12 amino acids long. CDR3 in DNA: TGTGCCAGCCTTAGTCCAACAACTGAAGCTTTCTTT. It specifies CASLSPTTEAFF.

This clonotype showed up many times. V usage is TRBV6-5 and J usage is TRBJ2-3; D may be TRBD2 (6 bases). This CDR3 has 15 amino acids. Trimming took 2 bases from V and 4 from J, leaving 13 bases between them. Germline V gene sequence: CDR1 MNHEY, CDR2 SVGAGI. CDR3 bases: TGTGCCAGCAGTTACGTCGGGGGAGCCGCAGATACGCAGTATTTT. Residues: CASSYVGGAADTQYF.

In its sample, this clonotype was seen many times. J is TRBJ1-4 and V is TRBV7-9; D ambiguous. The CDR3 loop spans 16 amino acids. The V and J ends lost 5 bases and 7 bases respectively, with 20 bases between them. Germline V gene lookup returns CDR1 SEHNR and CDR2 FQNEAQ (reference sequence). CDR3 residues: CASSPEGDHRGEKLFF. The CDR3 DNA sequence: TGTGCCAGCAGCCCGGAAGGTGACCACCGGGGTGAAAAACTGTTTTTT.

As regards this clonotype: One end of the junction does not line up with germline, which may come from a read error. The chain has TRBV20-1 and TRBJ2-5; perhaps TRBD2 as D (5 bases). Germline lookup yields CDR1 DFQATT and CDR2 SNEGSKA (reference sequence). This CDR3 is built from 16 residues. As DNA, the CDR3 is TGCAGTGCTAGAGATTTTTGGCCGGGGTCCCAAGAGCCCCAGTACTTC. Its translation is CSARDFWPGSQEPQYF.

In this sample, this clonotype turned up many times. The chain carries TRBV29-1 and TRBJ2-2; the D gene is possibly TRBD1 (5 bases). The CDR3 loop spans 15 amino acids. V shed 1 base and J shed 0 bases, with 9 bases lying between them. Looked up from germline, CDR1 is SQVTM and CDR2 is ANQGSEA. This chain's CDR3 is CSVEATEANTGELFF. CDR3 sequence (DNA): TGCAGCGTTGAAGCGACAGAAGCGAACACCGGGGAGCTGTTTTTT.

The V and J genes are TRBV11-2 and TRBJ1-1; 7 nucleotides align to TRBD1. V trimming: 6 bases; J trimming: 8 bases; junction bases outside the gene matches: 6. From germline, CDR1 is SGHAT and CDR2 FQNNGV. The CDR3 extends over 12 amino acids. The CDR3 nucleotides read TGTGCCAGCAGGCAGGGGGGAATCGAAGCTTTCTTT. It is translated as CASRQGGIEAFF. Looking up the rest from reference TRBV11-2 and TRBJ1-1 gives the full variable domain: EAGVAQSPRYKIIEKRQSVAFWCNPISGHATLYWYQQILGQGPKLLIQFQNNGVVDDSQLPKDRFSAERLKGVDSTLKIQPAKLEDSAVYLCASRQGGIEAFFGQGTRLTVV.

This clonotype was seen only once. A single base separates this from a much larger clone, so it may be a read error. The chain carries TRBV7-2 and TRBJ2-1; 7 nucleotides line up with TRBD1. From germline, CDR1 is SGHTA and CDR2 FQGNSA. This CDR3 contains 15 residues. The CDR3 region is CASSSTGVSNNEQFF. The CDR3 region has the DNA TGTGCCAGCAGCTCCACAGGGGTCTCCAACAATGAGCAGTTCTTC.

The V gene is TRBV5-1, the J gene TRBJ2-7; TRBD1 might be the D (5 bases). Per germline, CDR1 SGHRS and CDR2 YFSETQ. The CDR3 length is 14 residues. The ends were cut back, 0 bases at V and 5 bases at J, with 12 bases in the middle. CDR3 nucleotide sequence: TGCGCCAGCAGCTTGGACAGGCTACCTAACGAGCAGTACTTC. It is translated as CASSLDRLPNEQYF. Using reference TRBV5-1 and TRBJ2-7 for the parts outside the CDR3, the full variable domain is KAGVTQTPRYLIKTRGQQVTLSCSPISGHRSVSWYQQTPGQGLQFLFEYFSETQRNKGNFPGRFSGRQFSNSRSEMNVSTLELGDSALYLCASSLDRLPNEQYFGPGTRLTVT.

There are a few counts of this clonotype. The CDR3 sequence: CASSETGIVEKLFF. In DNA, the CDR3 is TGTGCCAGCAGTGAGACAGGGATTGTTGAAAAACTGTTTTTT. This chain joins TRBV25-1 and TRBJ1-4, with 7 bases lining up with TRBD1. The CDR3 has 14 amino acids. The ends lost 3 bases at V and 7 bases at J; junction bases unmatched: 5. Germline-derived CDR1 and CDR2 are MGHDK and SYGVNS. Together with reference TRBV25-1 and TRBJ1-4, the CDR3 gives the full variable domain: EADIYQTPRYLVIGTGKKITLECSQTMGHDKMYWYQQDPGMELHLIHYSYGVNSTEKGDLSSESTVSRIRTEHFPLTLESARPSHTSQYLCASSETGIVEKLFFGSGTQLSVL.

The table lists this clonotype with a few counts. This chain joins TRBV2 and TRBJ1-4; D is ambiguous. Germline lookup yields CDR1 SNHLY and CDR2 FYNNEI. The CDR3 runs 17 residues. Between the trimmed V and J ends, which lost 2 bases and 4 bases, there was a span of 17 bases. The DNA of the CDR3 is TGTGCCAGCAGTGAACGCCACAGCCCGGGTCTTAATGAAAAACTGTTTTTT. Translating gives CASSERHSPGLNEKLFF.

The sample holds many counts of this clonotype. The rearrangement uses TRBV5-4 and TRBJ2-5; D not resolved. Germline CDR1 SGHNT, CDR2 YYREEE (reference sequence). This CDR3 has 13 amino acids. Trimming left V 4 bases short and J 5 bases short, with 12 bases between. CDR3 residues: CASSPIDTETQYF. The CDR3 coding sequence is TGTGCCAGCAGCCCCATCGACACGGAGACCCAGTACTTC.

Ten or more counts support this clonotype. The chain joins TRBV13 to TRBJ2-2, with D perhaps TRBD2 (5 bases). Germline loops: CDR1 PRHDT, CDR2 FYEKMQ (reference sequence). CDR3 size: 15 residues. The ends were cut back, 9 bases at V and 4 bases at J, with 18 bases in the middle. Here the CDR3 reads CASCKKGVVTGELFF. CDR3 DNA sequence: TGTGCCAGTTGTAAAAAGGGAGTTGTCACCGGGGAGCTGTTTTTT.

This clonotype was counted at least ten times. The V and J genes are TRBV6-5 and TRBJ2-1, with D possibly matching TRBD2 (5 bases). Germline CDR1 reads MNHEY; CDR2 reads SVGAGI. The CDR3 runs 15 residues. Trimming removed 0 bases from V and 4 bases from J, with 10 bases in between. CDR3 nucleotides: TGTGCCAGCAGTTACTCGGGAGACCCATACAATGAGCAGTTCTTC. Amino acid sequence: CASSYSGDPYNEQFF.